Listed here are 9 T cell receptor beta chains from one sample, sequenced in a study of T cell repertoires in cytomegalovirus infection. In TCRdb, the reads were re-called with MiXCR into one record per CDR3 protein. The data contain around 740,000 distinct CDR3 sequences, 35% to 45% of them singletons. What was sequenced was PBMCs. The receptors shown here come from a human donor in good health (CMV status not recorded). Some clones in this sample may be carry-over from other donors' samples.

This clonotype was recorded a few times. This chain connects TRBV6-2 or TRBV6-3 to TRBJ1-4; D perhaps matches TRBD1 (6 bases). The CDR3 contains 15 residues. The germline V gene has CDR1 MNHEY and CDR2 SVGEGT. V was pared by 7 bases and J by 5 bases, with 17 bases between. The CDR3 sequence: CASNQMGALNEKLFF. The CDR3 DNA reads TGTGCCAGCAACCAAATGGGGGCCTTGAATGAAAAACTGTTTTTT.

In regard to this clonotype: This likely comes from a read error, as the CDR3 has no conserved phenylalanine or tryptophan at its end. The chain links TRBV15 to TRBJ2-7; D uncertain. Germline CDR1 and CDR2: LNHNV and YYDKDF (reference sequence). V was shortened by 0 bases and J by 6 bases, with 3 bases between the two germline ends. The CDR3 sequence is 11 residues long. The CDR3 is CATSREAEQYL. CDR3 DNA sequence: TGTGCCACCAGCAGAGAAGCCGAGCAGTACTTA.

The rearrangement joins TRBV24-1 to TRBJ1-6; D is uncertain. Trimming shortened V by 5 bases and J by 4 bases, and 8 bases separated the two germline ends. The CDR3 runs to 14 residues. CDR1 is KGHDR and CDR2 is SFDVKD in the germline V gene. DNA of the CDR3: TGTGCCACCAGTGCTACAGAATATAATTCACCCCTCCACTTT. Residues: CATSATEYNSPLHF.

The sample holds a few counts of this clonotype. The chain uses TRBV7-2 and TRBJ1-6, with D unclear. The V gene lost 5 bases and the J gene lost 9 bases, with 14 bases spanning the gap. The CDR3 consists of 14 residues. The germline gives CDR1 SGHTA, CDR2 FQGNSA. The CDR3 sequence is CASSRIPLGSPLHF. The CDR3 bases are TGTGCCAGCAGCCGCATACCTTTGGGTTCACCCCTCCACTTT. Supplemented by reference TRBV7-2 and TRBJ1-6, the full variable domain reads GAGVSQSPSNKVTEKGKDVELRCDPISGHTALYWYRQSLGQGLEFLIYFQGNSAPDKSGLPSDRFSAERTGGSVSTLTIQRTQQEDSAVYLCASSRIPLGSPLHFGNGTRLTVT.

The table lists this clonotype with a few counts. The V gene is TRBV7-2, the J gene TRBJ2-4, with a tentative D call TRBD1 (6 bases). Trimming removed 6 bases from V and 0 bases from J, with 12 bases in between. This CDR3 is built from 15 residues. The germline V gene has CDR1 SGHTA and CDR2 FQGNSA. This chain's CDR3 is CASSRNRVAKNIQYF. CDR3 sequence (DNA): TGTGCCAGCAGTAGAAACAGGGTAGCCAAAAACATTCAGTACTTC.

This clonotype showed up just once. The chain couples TRBV20-1 to TRBJ2-7; D is undetermined. Between the trimmed V and J ends, which lost 5 bases and 1 base, there was a span of 15 bases. CDR3 length: 14 residues. CDR1 and CDR2 from the germline V gene are DFQATT and SNEGSKA (reference sequence). The CDR3 sequence is CSARRNFGSYEQYF. As DNA, the CDR3 is TGCAGTGCTCGCCGGAACTTCGGATCCTACGAGCAGTACTTC.

This chain joins TRBV7-4 and TRBJ2-7; D uncertain. Germline values: CDR1 SGHVT, CDR2 SQSDAQ. The CDR3 length is 13 residues. Trimming took 5 bases from V and 3 from J, leaving 11 bases between them. The CDR3, as DNA: TGTGCCAGCAGCCCCGGGTGGGACTACGAGCAGTACTTC. This encodes CASSPGWDYEQYF. The full variable domain, in which reference TRBV7-4 and TRBJ2-7 provide the parts outside the CDR3, is GAGVSQSPRYKVAKRGRDVALRCDSISGHVTLYWYRQTLGQGSEVLTYSQSDAQRDKSGRPSGRFSAERPERSVSTLKIQRTEQGDSAVYLCASSPGWDYEQYFGPGTRLTVT.

This clonotype was seen many times. The chain joins TRBV7-2 to TRBJ2-5; D is uncertain. The V end lost 5 bases, the J end lost 1 base, and 8 bases lay between the germline ends. Germline-derived CDR1 and CDR2 are SGHTA and FQGNSA. The CDR3 is 13 residues long. CDR3 in DNA: TGTGCCAGCAGCGCCATTCCCCAAGAGACCCAGTACTTC. The encoded protein is CASSAIPQETQYF.

This clonotype was counted only a few times. This sequence joins TRBV5-1 and TRBJ2-1; no firm D call. The V end lost 0 bases, the J end lost 6 bases, and 10 bases lay between the germline ends. The CDR3 has 14 amino acids. Germline CDR1 SGHRS, CDR2 YFSETQ. CDR3 protein: CASSLARAVNEQFF. The CDR3 DNA sequence: TGCGCCAGCAGCTTGGCCCGGGCAGTCAATGAGCAGTTCTTC.